A selection of T cell receptor beta chains follows, all from one sample in a study of blood T cell repertoires in COVID-19. Only in-frame clones appear in the TCRdb table, and some are missing; sequencing was by immunoSEQ multiplex PCR. This table has about 99,000 clones, roughly 90% appearing once. Sequenced: peripheral blood. These receptors originate from a human donor in a cohort sampled during active COVID-19. CDR3s leave out the opening cysteine and the closing phenylalanine or tryptophan.

v_call: TRBV6-5; j_call: TRBJ2-3; cdr3_aa: ASSSGTSGRSDTQY
v_call: TRBV19; j_call: TRBJ2-2; cdr3_aa: ASRLAGGGTGELF
v_call: TRBV15; j_call: TRBJ1-4; cdr3_aa: ATSRDLEGPEKLF
v_call: TRBV7-2; j_call: TRBJ2-5; cdr3_aa: ASSPGTGRGETQY
v_call: TRBV28; j_call: TRBJ2-1; cdr3_aa: ASRKTSGRVDEQF
v_call: TRBV4-1; j_call: TRBJ1-2; cdr3_aa: ASSPTFPGGGGYT
v_call: TRBV27; j_call: TRBJ2-2; cdr3_aa: ASSPRPGRTGELF
v_call: TRBV7-8; j_call: TRBJ2-1; cdr3_aa: ASSLGGAAGARYNEQF
v_call: TRBV9; j_call: TRBJ2-7; cdr3_aa: ASSVDGSYEQY
v_call: TRBV30; j_call: TRBJ2-1; cdr3_aa: AWSPLAGRGNEQF
v_call: TRBV9; j_call: TRBJ1-1; cdr3_aa: ASSRTANGAEAF
v_call: TRBV20-1; j_call: TRBJ2-1; cdr3_aa: SALAAGLQF
v_call: TRBV4-2; j_call: TRBJ1-3; cdr3_aa: ASSSRGPSTGNTIY
v_call: TRBV27; j_call: TRBJ1-2; cdr3_aa: ASSLLGTGGNYGYT
v_call: TRBV7-2; j_call: TRBJ1-2; cdr3_aa: ASSLDSLVPYGYT
v_call: TRBV7-2; j_call: TRBJ2-3; cdr3_aa: ASSLGGTGTDTQY
v_call: TRBV10-2; j_call: TRBJ2-5; cdr3_aa: ASSEWTSGSETQY
v_call: TRBV11-3; j_call: TRBJ2-7; cdr3_aa: ASSLSPGQSYEQY
v_call: TRBV5-4; j_call: TRBJ1-2; cdr3_aa: ASSEGTLYGYT
v_call: TRBV9; j_call: TRBJ1-6; cdr3_aa: ASRRDRDNSPLH
v_call: TRBV6-6; j_call: TRBJ2-5; cdr3_aa: ASSFPPPSGRARQETQY
v_call: TRBV15; j_call: TRBJ2-7; cdr3_aa: ATSRATGDSYEQY
v_call: TRBV19; j_call: TRBJ1-2; cdr3_aa: ASSVLGTGLFYGYT
v_call: TRBV29-1; j_call: TRBJ1-1; cdr3_aa: SVVQNTEAF
v_call: TRBV19; j_call: TRBJ1-2; cdr3_aa: ASSIQTGERGYT
v_call: TRBV13; j_call: TRBJ2-7; cdr3_aa: ASSLIGRGNHQSRDEQY
v_call: TRBV15; j_call: TRBJ1-2; cdr3_aa: ATSRDHRDYGYT